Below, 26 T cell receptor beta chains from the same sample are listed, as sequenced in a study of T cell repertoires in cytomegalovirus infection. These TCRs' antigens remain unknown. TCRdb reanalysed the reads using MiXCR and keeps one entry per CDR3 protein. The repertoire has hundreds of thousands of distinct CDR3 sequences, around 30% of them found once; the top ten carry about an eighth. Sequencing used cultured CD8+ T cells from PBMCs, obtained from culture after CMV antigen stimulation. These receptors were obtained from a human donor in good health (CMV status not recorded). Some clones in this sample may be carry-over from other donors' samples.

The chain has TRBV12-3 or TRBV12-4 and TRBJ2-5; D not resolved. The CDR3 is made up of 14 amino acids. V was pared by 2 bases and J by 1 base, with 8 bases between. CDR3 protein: CASSLSLAQETQYF. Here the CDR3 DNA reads TGTGCCAGCAGTTTATCTCTTGCCCAAGAGACCCAGTACTTC.

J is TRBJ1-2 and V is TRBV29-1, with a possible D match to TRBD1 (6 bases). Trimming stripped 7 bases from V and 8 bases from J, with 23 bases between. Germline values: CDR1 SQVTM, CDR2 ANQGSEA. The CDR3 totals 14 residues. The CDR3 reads CSAVTGTSTEGYTF. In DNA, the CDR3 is TGCAGCGCGGTAACAGGGACCTCCACGGAGGGCTACACCTTC.

In DNA form, the CDR3 reads TGCGCCAGCAGCCAGCAAGGCCGGACAGGTGATGGCTACACCTTC. Protein product: CASSQQGRTGDGYTF. This chain connects TRBV4-1 to TRBJ1-2, with 7 bases identical to TRBD1. The CDR3 covers 15 residues. Trimming at V came to 3 bases and at J to 6 bases, leaving 10 bases not matched to a gene. Germline CDR1 is MGHRA and CDR2 is YSYEKL.

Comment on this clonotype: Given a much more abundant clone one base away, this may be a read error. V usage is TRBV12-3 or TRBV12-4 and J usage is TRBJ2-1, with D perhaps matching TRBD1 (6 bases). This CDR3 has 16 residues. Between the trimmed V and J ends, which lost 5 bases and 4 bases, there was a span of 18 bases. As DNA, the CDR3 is TGTGCCAGCAGTCTCCGGTTCCGGGACAAGTACAATGAGCAGTTCTTC. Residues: CASSLRFRDKYNEQFF.

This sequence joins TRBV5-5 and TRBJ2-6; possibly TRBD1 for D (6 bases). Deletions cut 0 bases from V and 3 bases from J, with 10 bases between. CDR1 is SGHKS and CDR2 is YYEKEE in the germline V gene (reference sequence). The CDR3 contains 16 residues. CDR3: CASSLVRGFGANVLTF. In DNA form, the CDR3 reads TGTGCCAGCAGCTTGGTGAGGGGGTTTGGGGCCAACGTCCTGACTTTC.

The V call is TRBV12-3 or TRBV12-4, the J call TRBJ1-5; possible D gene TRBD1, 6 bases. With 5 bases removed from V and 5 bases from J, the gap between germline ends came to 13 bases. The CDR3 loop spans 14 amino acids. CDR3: CASSQTGWDQPQHF. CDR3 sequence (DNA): TGTGCCAGCAGTCAGACAGGTTGGGATCAGCCCCAGCATTTT.

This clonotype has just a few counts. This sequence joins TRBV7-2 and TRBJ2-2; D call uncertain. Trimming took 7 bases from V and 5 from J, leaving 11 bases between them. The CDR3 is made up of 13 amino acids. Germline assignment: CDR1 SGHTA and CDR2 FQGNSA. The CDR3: CASITTPTGELFF. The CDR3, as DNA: TGTGCCAGCATCACGACCCCGACCGGGGAGCTGTTTTTT.

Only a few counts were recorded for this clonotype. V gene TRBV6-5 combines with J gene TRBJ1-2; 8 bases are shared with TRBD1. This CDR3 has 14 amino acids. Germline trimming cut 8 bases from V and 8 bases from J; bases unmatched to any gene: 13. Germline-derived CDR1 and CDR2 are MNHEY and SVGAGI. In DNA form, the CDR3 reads TGTGCCAGCGGGATTGTACAGGGGGAAAACGGCTACACCTTC. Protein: CASGIVQGENGYTF.

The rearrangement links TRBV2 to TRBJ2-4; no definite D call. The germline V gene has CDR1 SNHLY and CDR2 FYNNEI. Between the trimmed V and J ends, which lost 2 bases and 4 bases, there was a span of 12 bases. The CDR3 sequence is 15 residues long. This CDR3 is CASSERPSDKNIQYF. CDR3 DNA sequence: TGTGCCAGCAGTGAAAGGCCCTCGGATAAAAACATTCAGTACTTC.

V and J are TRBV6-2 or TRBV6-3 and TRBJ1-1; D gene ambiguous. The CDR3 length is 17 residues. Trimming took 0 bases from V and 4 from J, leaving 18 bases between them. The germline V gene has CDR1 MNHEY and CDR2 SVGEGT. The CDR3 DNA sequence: TGTGCCAGCAGTTACTCCCGCTCTGATTTTCTAGGCACTGAAGCTTTCTTT. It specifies CASSYSRSDFLGTEAFF.

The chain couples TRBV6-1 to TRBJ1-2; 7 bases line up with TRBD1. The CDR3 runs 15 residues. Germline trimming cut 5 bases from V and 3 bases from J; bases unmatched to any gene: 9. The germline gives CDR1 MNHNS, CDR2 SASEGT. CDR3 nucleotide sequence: TGTGCCAGCAGTCCTCTCCAGGGGGAGGACTATGGCTACACCTTC. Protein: CASSPLQGEDYGYTF.

The CDR3 region has the DNA TGCAGCGTTCCTTCGGGGGGTTTCGGGGAAAAACTGTTTTTT. Protein: CSVPSGGFGEKLFF. The genes are TRBV29-1 and TRBJ1-4, with D possibly matching TRBD1 (5 bases). Trimming left V 5 bases short and J 8 bases short, with 18 bases between. This CDR3 has 14 residues. Germline assignment: CDR1 SQVTM and CDR2 ANQGSEA.

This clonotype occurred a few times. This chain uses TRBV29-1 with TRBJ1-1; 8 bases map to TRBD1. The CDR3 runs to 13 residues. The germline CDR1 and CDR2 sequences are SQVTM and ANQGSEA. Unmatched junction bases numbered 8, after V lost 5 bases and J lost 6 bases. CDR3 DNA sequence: TGCAGCGTTTTCTTGCCGGACAGGGCTGAAGCTTTCTTT. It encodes CSVFLPDRAEAFF.

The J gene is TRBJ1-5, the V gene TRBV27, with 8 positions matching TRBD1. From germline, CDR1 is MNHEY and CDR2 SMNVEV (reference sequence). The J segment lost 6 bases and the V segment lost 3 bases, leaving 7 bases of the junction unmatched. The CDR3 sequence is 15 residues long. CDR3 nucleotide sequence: TGTGCCAGCAGTTTCGGGGCAGGGGGCGGTCAGCCCCAGCATTTT. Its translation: CASSFGAGGGQPQHF.

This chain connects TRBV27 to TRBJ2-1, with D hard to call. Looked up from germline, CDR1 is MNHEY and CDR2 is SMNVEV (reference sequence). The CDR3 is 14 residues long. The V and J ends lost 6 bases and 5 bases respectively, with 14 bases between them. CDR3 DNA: TGTGCCAGCAGAATCCTACCGCTAAACAATGAGCAGTTCTTC. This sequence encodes CASRILPLNNEQFF.

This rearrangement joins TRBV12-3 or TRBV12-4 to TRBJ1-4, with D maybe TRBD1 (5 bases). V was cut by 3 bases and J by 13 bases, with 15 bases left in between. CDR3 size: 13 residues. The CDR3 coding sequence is TGTGCCAGCAGTTTGGGGGGACGACCGAGACTGTTTTTT. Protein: CASSLGGRPRLFF.

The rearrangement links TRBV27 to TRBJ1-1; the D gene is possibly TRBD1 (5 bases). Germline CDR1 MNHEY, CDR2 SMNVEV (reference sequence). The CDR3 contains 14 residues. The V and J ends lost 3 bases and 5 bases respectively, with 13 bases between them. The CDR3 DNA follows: TGTGCCAGCAGTTTCGGTATCGGGGGAACTGAAGCTTTCTTT. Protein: CASSFGIGGTEAFF.

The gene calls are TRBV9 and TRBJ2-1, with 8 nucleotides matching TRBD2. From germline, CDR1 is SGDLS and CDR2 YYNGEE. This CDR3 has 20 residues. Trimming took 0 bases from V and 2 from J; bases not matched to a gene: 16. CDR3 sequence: CASSVVGAGDSRGTYNEQFF. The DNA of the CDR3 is TGTGCCAGCAGCGTAGTGGGAGCGGGGGATTCGAGGGGCACCTACAATGAGCAGTTCTTC.

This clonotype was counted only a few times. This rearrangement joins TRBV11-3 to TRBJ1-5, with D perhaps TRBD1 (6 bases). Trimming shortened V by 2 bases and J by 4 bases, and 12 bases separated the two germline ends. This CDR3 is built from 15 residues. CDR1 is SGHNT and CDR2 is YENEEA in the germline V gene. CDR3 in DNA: TGTGCCAGCAGCTTACCGGGACAAAAAAATCAGCCCCAGCATTTT. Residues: CASSLPGQKNQPQHF.

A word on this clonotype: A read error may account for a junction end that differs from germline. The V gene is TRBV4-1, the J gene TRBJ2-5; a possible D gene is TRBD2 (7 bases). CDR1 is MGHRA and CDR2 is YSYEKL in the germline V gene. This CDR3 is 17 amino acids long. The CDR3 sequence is CASSQKGGVGSQETQYF. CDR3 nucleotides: TGTGCCAGCAGCCAAAAAGGGGGGGTCGGGTCCCAAGAGACCCAGTACTTC.

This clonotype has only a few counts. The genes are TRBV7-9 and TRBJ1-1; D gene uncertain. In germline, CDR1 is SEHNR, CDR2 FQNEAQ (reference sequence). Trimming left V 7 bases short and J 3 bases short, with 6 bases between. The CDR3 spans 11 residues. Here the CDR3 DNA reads TGTGCCAGCATGAAGGACACTGAAGCTTTCTTT. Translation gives CASMKDTEAFF.

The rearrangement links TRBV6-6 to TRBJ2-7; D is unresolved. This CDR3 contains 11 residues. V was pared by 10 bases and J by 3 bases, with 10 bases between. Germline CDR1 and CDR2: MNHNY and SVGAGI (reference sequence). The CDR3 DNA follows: TGTGCCATTCCCACGGACTACGAGCAGTACTTC. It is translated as CAIPTDYEQYF.

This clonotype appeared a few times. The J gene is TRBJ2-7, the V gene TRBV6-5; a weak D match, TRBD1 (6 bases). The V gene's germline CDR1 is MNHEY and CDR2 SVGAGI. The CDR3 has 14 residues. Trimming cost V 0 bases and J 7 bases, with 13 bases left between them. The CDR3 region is CASSYSSTGSEQYV. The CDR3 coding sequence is TGTGCCAGCAGTTACTCGTCTACAGGGAGTGAGCAGTACGTC.

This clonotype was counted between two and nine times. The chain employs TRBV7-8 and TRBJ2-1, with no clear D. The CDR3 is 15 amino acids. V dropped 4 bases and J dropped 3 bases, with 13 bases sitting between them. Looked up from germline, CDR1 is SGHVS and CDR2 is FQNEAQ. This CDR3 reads CASSSTRQVYNEQFF. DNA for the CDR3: TGTGCCAGCAGCTCCACTCGGCAGGTCTACAATGAGCAGTTCTTC.

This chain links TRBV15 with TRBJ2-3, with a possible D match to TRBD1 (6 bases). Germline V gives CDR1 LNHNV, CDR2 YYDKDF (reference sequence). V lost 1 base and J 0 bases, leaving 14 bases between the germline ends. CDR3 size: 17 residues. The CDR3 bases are TGTGCCACCAGCAGAGGCCGGGACAACCCGAGCACAGATACGCAGTATTTT. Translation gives CATSRGRDNPSTDTQYF.

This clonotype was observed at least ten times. The CDR3 DNA sequence: TGTGCCAGCAGTCCAGGGTTGAGCAATCAGCCCCAGCATTTT. Protein: CASSPGLSNQPQHF. The chain carries TRBV5-5 and TRBJ1-5; weak D call: TRBD1 (5 bases). There are 14 residues in the CDR3. Germline values: CDR1 SGHKS, CDR2 YYEKEE (reference sequence). Trimming took 5 bases from V and 1 from J, leaving 10 bases between them.